This TCR beta chain was identified during a study of Graves' ophthalmopathy and Graves' hyperthyroidism. Study-level information: Before any treatment, peripheral blood was taken at the initial diagnosis. Study conclusions and caveats: Ophthalmopathy progression prediction by the model yielded a sensitivity of 70.59% and a specificity of approximately 77%. In separating ophthalmopathy from stable hyperthyroidism, a 13-signature model achieved about 90% sensitivity and about 80% specificity.

A note on this clonotype: The antigen remains unidentified.

Scientists amplified the TCR beta CDR3 regions from RNA transcripts. An initial RT-PCR round employing HTBI primers preceded a second-round multiplex PCR. TCRdb independently ran MiXCR on the multiplex PCR reads; one entry per CDR3 protein. The sample holds roughly 220,000 distinct CDR3 sequences; around 42% are singletons and the top ten take 40% to 55%. V was trimmed by 7 bases and J by 4 bases, leaving 12 bases between them. The germline V gene has CDR1 KGHDR and CDR2 SFDVKD. This CDR3 has 13 residues. The sequence was collected from an adult man with Graves' ophthalmopathy. Sequencing used peripheral blood. V is TRBV24-1 and J is TRBJ1-2; a weak D match, TRBD1 (5 bases). CDR3 amino acids: CATSDAGLYGYTF. The CDR3 nucleotides are TGTGCCACCAGCGATGCAGGGCTCTATGGCTACACCTTC.